This entry features one T cell receptor (beta chain) sequence. The protocol was immunoSEQ multiplex PCR, while the TCRdb copy is restricted to in-frame clones and leaves out a portion. The data show over 200,000 clones, approximately 80% seen once. This sample is part of a study of control samples from healthy donors and cancer patients. The material sequenced was PBMCs. The sequence came from a woman aged 55-69 years with lung cancer.

Written as DNA, the CDR3 is TGTGCCAGCAGTGACCCAGAGACTCGGATGCGAAATTCACCCCTCCACTTT. This encodes CASSDPETRMRNSPLHF. This sequence joins TRBV6-1 and TRBJ1-6; no firm D call. The length of the CDR3 is 17 residues. Per germline, CDR1 MNHNS and CDR2 SASEGT. V lost 3 bases and J 7 bases, leaving 19 bases between the germline ends.